Listed below are T cell receptor beta chains from one sample, sequenced in a study of T cell responses to AZD1222 COVID-19 vaccine. Clones were sequenced by immunoSEQ multiplex PCR, and TCRdb holds only the in-frame ones, with some missing. The sample has 150,000 to 200,000 clones, just over 90% seen once; the top ten hold 0.75% to 1%. The sample in question was peripheral blood, obtained on day 0 of AZD1222 vaccination. These receptors originate from an adult in good health. Each CDR3 is given with its conserved first and last residue. Fields, in order: J gene, D gene, V gene, clone size, CDR3 protein, CDR3 DNA. D genes are given only for firm matches. A clone size is listed for some rows: how often the clone was seen (once, few, many), or a class if it is expanded.

J: TRBJ2-3
D: NA
V: TRBV4-3
size: NA
CDR3: CASSQDGRVRGTDTQYF
DNA: TGCGCCAGCAGCCAAGATGGTCGGGTTAGGGGCACAGATACGCAGTATTTT

J: TRBJ2-1
D: NA
V: TRBV11-3
size: once
CDR3: CASSSTGSSYNEQFF
DNA: TGTGCCAGCAGCTCCACAGGGAGCTCCTACAATGAGCAGTTCTTC

J: TRBJ1-6
D: TRBD1
V: TRBV25-1
size: NA
CDR3: CASSDRRGLNSPLHF
DNA: TGTGCCAGCAGTGATCGCAGGGGGCTTAATTCACCCCTCCACTTT

J: TRBJ1-1
D: NA
V: TRBV4-1
size: NA
CDR3: CASRSTTPQGKVGTEAFF
DNA: TGCGCCAGCAGATCAACTACCCCTCAGGGGAAGGTGGGCACTGAAGCTTTCTTT

J: TRBJ2-1
D: NA
V: TRBV2
size: NA
CDR3: CASSPLAEQFF
DNA: TGTGCCAGCAGTCCCCTTGCTGAGCAGTTCTTC

J: TRBJ2-7
D: NA
V: TRBV15
size: few
CDR3: CATSIGQPAYEQYF
DNA: TGTGCCACCAGCATCGGACAGCCAGCCTACGAGCAGTACTTC

J: TRBJ1-5
D: TRBD1
V: TRBV3-1/TRBV3-2
size: once
CDR3: CASSLGQGCNQPQHF
DNA: TGTGCCAGCAGCCTCGGACAGGGGTGCAATCAGCCCCAGCATTTT

J: TRBJ1-2
D: NA
V: TRBV28
size: NA
CDR3: CATTLLDYGYTF
DNA: TGTGCCACCACCCTCCTAGACTATGGCTACACCTTC

J: TRBJ1-6
D: TRBD1
V: TRBV7-8
size: NA
CDR3: CASSIRGGQGNSPLHF
DNA: TGTGCCAGCAGCATCCGGGGGGGACAGGGGAATTCACCCCTCCACTTT

J: TRBJ1-1
D: NA
V: TRBV10-2
size: NA
CDR3: CASRGGRGENTEAFF
DNA: TGCGCCAGCAGGGGGGGACGAGGGGAGAACACTGAAGCTTTCTTT

J: TRBJ2-5
D: NA
V: TRBV7-6
size: few
CDR3: CASSLGRKGEETQYF
DNA: TGTGCCAGCAGCTTAGGTAGAAAGGGCGAAGAGACCCAGTACTTC

J: TRBJ2-3
D: NA
V: TRBV11-2
size: NA
CDR3: CASSARTLSSTDTQYF
DNA: TGTGCCAGCAGCGCCAGAACCCTTTCTAGCACAGATACGCAGTATTTT

J: TRBJ2-1
D: TRBD2
V: TRBV29-1
size: few
CDR3: CSFSTSGGAGNYNEQFF
DNA: TGCAGCTTTTCGACTAGCGGGGGGGCTGGGAACTACAATGAGCAGTTCTTC

J: TRBJ1-4
D: NA
V: TRBV7-9
size: few
CDR3: CASRPLRGGNEKLFF
DNA: TGTGCCAGCAGACCCCTCAGGGGAGGAAATGAAAAACTGTTTTTT

J: TRBJ1-6
D: TRBD1
V: TRBV6-5
size: NA
CDR3: CASKRTGLNSPLHF
DNA: TGTGCCAGCAAAAGGACAGGGCTTAATTCACCCCTCCACTTT

J: TRBJ2-7
D: NA
V: TRBV27
size: NA
CDR3: CASSPTGGRVPSYEQYF
DNA: TGTGCCAGCAGTCCCACCGGGGGTCGCGTACCTTCCTACGAGCAGTACTTC

J: TRBJ2-7
D: NA
V: TRBV5-8
size: NA
CDR3: CASSLSSYEQYF
DNA: TGTGCCAGCAGCTTGTCCTCCTACGAGCAGTACTTC

J: TRBJ1-1
D: NA
V: TRBV28
size: NA
CDR3: CASMGRSFGAFF
DNA: TGTGCCAGCATGGGCAGATCCTTTGGGGCTTTCTTT